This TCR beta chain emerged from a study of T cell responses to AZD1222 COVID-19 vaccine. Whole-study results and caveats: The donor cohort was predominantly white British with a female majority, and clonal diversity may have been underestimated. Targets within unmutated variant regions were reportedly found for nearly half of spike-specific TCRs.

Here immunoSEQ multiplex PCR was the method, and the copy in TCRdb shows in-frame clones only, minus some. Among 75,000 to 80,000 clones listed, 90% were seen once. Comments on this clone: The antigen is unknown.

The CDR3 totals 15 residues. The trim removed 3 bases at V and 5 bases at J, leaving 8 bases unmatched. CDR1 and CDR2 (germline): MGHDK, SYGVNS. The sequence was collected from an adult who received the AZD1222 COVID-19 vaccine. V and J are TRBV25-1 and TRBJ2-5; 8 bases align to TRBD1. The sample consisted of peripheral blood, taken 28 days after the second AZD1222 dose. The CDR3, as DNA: TGTGCCAGCAGTGAGGGGACAGGACAATGGGAGACCCAGTACTTC. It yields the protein CASSEGTGQWETQYF.